The 29 T cell receptor beta chains below come from one sample, sequenced in a study of T cell responses to AZD1222 COVID-19 vaccine. Profiled with immunoSEQ multiplex PCR; TCRdb holds only in-frame clones, not every one. The data show approximately 94,000 clones, just under 90% seen once. This material consisted of peripheral blood, taken on day 0 of AZD1222 vaccination. The receptors originated from an adult in good health.

This clone was picked up one time. The chain has TRBV27 and TRBJ1-1; weak D call: TRBD1 (6 bases). The CDR3 has 16 residues. The germline gives CDR1 MNHEY, CDR2 SMNVEV (reference sequence). V lost 5 bases and J lost 4, with 20 bases in between. Here the CDR3 DNA reads TGTGCCAGCAGTCAAACGGGGGCTTCGCATGGCACTGAAGCTTTCTTT. It translates to CASSQTGASHGTEAFF.

This chain uses TRBV18 with TRBJ2-5; no clear D. The length of the CDR3 is 14 residues. CDR1 and CDR2 (germline): KGHSH, LQKENI. V was clipped by 0 bases and J by 2 bases, with 7 bases between them. The CDR3 loop reads CASSPPQPQETQYF. In DNA, the CDR3 is TGTGCCAGCTCACCACCACAGCCTCAAGAGACCCAGTACTTC.

The chain's CDR3 is CASSLGLAGAAFF. The CDR3 coding sequence is TGTGCCAGCAGCTTAGGCCTCGCGGGGGCAGCTTTCTTT. J is TRBJ1-1 and V is TRBV11-3; D might be TRBD1 (6 bases). Germline-derived CDR1 and CDR2 are SGHNT and YENEEA. V was trimmed by 1 base and J by 10 bases, leaving 13 bases between them. The length of the CDR3 is 13 residues.

J is TRBJ1-1 and V is TRBV11-3; a possible D gene is TRBD1 (5 bases). CDR1 SGHNT and CDR2 YENEEA come from the germline V gene. The CDR3 is 13 residues long. Trimming removed 8 bases from V and 6 bases from J, with 16 bases in between. The CDR3 nucleotides are TGTGCCAGCGGTTTCCAGGGAATTGCTGAAGCTTTCTTT. This encodes CASGFQGIAEAFF.

The chain uses TRBV5-1 and TRBJ1-2, with 7 bases aligning to TRBD1. There are 14 residues in the CDR3. Germline-derived CDR1 and CDR2 are SGHRS and YFSETQ. V shed 2 bases and J 9 bases; nucleotides not matched to a gene: 10. As DNA, the CDR3 is TGCGCCAGCAGCTTAGACAGGGCGGTCTCTAGCTACACCTTC. It specifies CASSLDRAVSSYTF.

The chain combines TRBV9 with TRBJ2-5; 13 bases fit TRBD2. CDR3 length equals 18 residues. Germline CDR1 and CDR2: SGDLS and YYNGEE. V lost 0 bases and J lost 2; bases outside the gene matches: 7. The CDR3 region has the DNA TGTGCCAGCAGCGTAGGCGAACTAGCGGGGGGGCGGCAAGAGACCCAGTACTTC. Translating gives CASSVGELAGGRQETQYF.

The rearrangement links TRBV4-1 to TRBJ2-7; tentative D call: TRBD2 (5 bases). The CDR3 runs to 13 residues. Germline V gene sequence: CDR1 MGHRA, CDR2 YSYEKL. V lost 5 bases, J lost 0 bases, and 8 bases lay in between. The CDR3 nucleotides are TGCGCCAGCAGCAACGGACTCTCCTACGAGCAGTACTTC. This sequence encodes CASSNGLSYEQYF.

The V call is TRBV9, the J call TRBJ2-1; D remains ambiguous. Germline values: CDR1 SGDLS, CDR2 YYNGEE. Between the trimmed V and J ends, which lost 0 bases and 6 bases, there was a span of 4 bases. The CDR3 consists of 12 residues. The CDR3 sequence: CASSVVSNEQFF. The DNA for the CDR3 is TGTGCCAGCAGCGTAGTGAGCAATGAGCAGTTCTTC. Based on the CDR3 plus reference TRBV9 and TRBJ2-1, the full variable domain is DSGVTQTPKHLITATGQRVTLRCSPRSGDLSVYWYQQSLDQGLQFLIQYYNGEERAKGNILERFSAQQFPDLHSELNLSSLELGDSALYFCASSVVSNEQFFGPGTRLTVL.

The chain is built from TRBV6-5 and TRBJ1-4; TRBD1 is a possible D gene (6 bases). Trimming took 3 bases from V and 6 from J, leaving 14 bases between them. The CDR3 runs 15 residues. The V gene's germline CDR1 is MNHEY and CDR2 SVGAGI. The chain's CDR3 is CASSYGEGGYEKLFF. Written as DNA, the CDR3 is TGTGCCAGCAGTTATGGGGAGGGGGGATATGAAAAACTGTTTTTT.

The sample holds one count of this clone. CDR3 DNA sequence: TGTGCCAGCAGCCAAGATTTTCTTAGCGGGGCTAAGCAGTTCTTC. Translated, it gives CASSQDFLSGAKQFF. This chain links TRBV4-2 with TRBJ2-1, with 8 bases identical to TRBD2. The CDR3 loop spans 15 amino acids. V lost 0 bases to trimming and J lost 11 bases; unmatched junction nucleotides: 9. Germline V lookup: CDR1 LGHNA, CDR2 YNFKEQ.

The V call is TRBV3-1 (or the pseudogene TRBV3-2), the J call TRBJ1-2; D not resolved. V was trimmed by 1 base and J by 5 bases, leaving 14 bases between them. This CDR3 spans 15 amino acids. Germline V CDR1 and CDR2: LGHDT, YNNKEL (reference sequence). For the CDR3, the DNA is TGTGCCAGCAGCCAAGCCGGGAACCCGAGATATGGCTACACCTTC. It codes for CASSQAGNPRYGYTF.

The gene calls are TRBV5-4 and TRBJ1-1; 8 nucleotides line up with TRBD1. CDR3 size: 14 residues. V was clipped by 0 bases and J by 5 bases; unmatched bases: 3. The V gene's germline CDR1 is SGHNT and CDR2 YYREEE (reference sequence). The CDR3 protein is CASSLGQGATEAFF. CDR3 bases: TGTGCCAGCAGCTTGGGTCAGGGGGCGACTGAAGCTTTCTTT.

V and J are TRBV19 and TRBJ1-5; D is uncertain. Trimming removed 4 bases from V and 4 bases from J, with 5 bases in between. CDR1 LNHDA and CDR2 SQIVND come from the germline V gene (reference sequence). The CDR3 consists of 12 residues. The CDR3 DNA follows: TGTGCCAGTAGTAGAGGGAATCAGCCCCAGCATTTT. Encoded protein: CASSRGNQPQHF.

The chain has TRBV5-4 and TRBJ1-1; possibly TRBD1 for D (6 bases). V gave up 4 bases and J gave up 1 base, with 14 bases separating them. This CDR3 comprises 15 residues. Germline V gene lookup returns CDR1 SGHNT and CDR2 YYREEE (reference sequence). The CDR3 sequence: CASSPRRRGNTEAFF. The DNA for the CDR3 is TGTGCCAGCAGCCCCCGGCGCAGGGGGAACACTGAAGCTTTCTTT.

The chain combines TRBV3-1 (or the pseudogene TRBV3-2) with TRBJ1-1; unclear D gene. CDR3 size: 17 residues. Germline-derived CDR1 and CDR2 are LGHDT and YNNKEL (reference sequence). Trimming took off 1 base at V and 7 bases at J, with 22 bases between the two ends. This CDR3 is CASSQGSQSAFTSEAFF. The CDR3 DNA sequence: TGTGCCAGCAGCCAAGGGTCTCAATCGGCCTTCACAAGTGAAGCTTTCTTT.

V usage is TRBV7-9 and J usage is TRBJ2-2; either TRBD1 or TRBD2 may supply D (5 bases each). This CDR3 contains 13 residues. Looked up from germline, CDR1 is SEHNR and CDR2 is FQNEAQ (reference sequence). Trimming cost V 5 bases and J 7 bases, with 11 bases left between them. The CDR3 DNA is TGTGCCAGCAGCGCCGGGACCGTCGGGGAGCTGTTTTTT. This codes for CASSAGTVGELFF.

V and J are TRBV6-1 and TRBJ2-7; D is unresolved. The CDR3 is 17 amino acids. V lost 6 bases to trimming and J lost 3 bases, with 24 bases between them. Per the germline V gene, CDR1 is MNHNS and CDR2 is SASEGT. CDR3 loop: CASSESVLGVEYYEQYF. In DNA, the CDR3 is TGTGCCAGCAGCGAAAGCGTGCTCGGTGTTGAGTACTACGAGCAGTACTTC.

Only one count was recorded for this clone. CDR3 nucleotide sequence: TGTGCCAGCAGTTACAGAGGGGAGGGGTCACCCCTCCACTTT. This translates into CASSYRGEGSPLHF. V gene TRBV6-5 combines with J gene TRBJ1-6; tentatively, D is TRBD1 (5 bases). The CDR3 is 14 amino acids. Trimming stripped 2 bases from V and 10 bases from J, with 12 bases between. CDR1 is MNHEY and CDR2 is SVGAGI in the germline V gene.

This sequence joins TRBV27 and TRBJ2-7; 11 bases are shared with TRBD2. The CDR3 spans 17 residues. V shed 6 bases, J shed 4 bases, and the junction held 14 bases outside the gene matches. Germline loops: CDR1 MNHEY, CDR2 SMNVEV (reference sequence). As DNA, the CDR3 is TGTGCCAGCAGCCCCACCCCCCCGACTAGCGGGGTGTACGAGCAGTACTTC. It codes for CASSPTPPTSGVYEQYF.

This chain joins TRBV6-6 and TRBJ1-2, with TRBD1 matching over 10 bases. This CDR3 region has 15 residues. J gave up 5 bases and V 6 bases, and 9 bases lay outside the gene matches. The V gene's germline CDR1 is MNHNY and CDR2 SVGAGI (reference sequence). CDR3 coding DNA: TGTGCCAGCAGACCCGGGACAGGGGAGGATTATGGCTACACCTTC. Its translation is CASRPGTGEDYGYTF.

The rearrangement uses TRBV7-9 and TRBJ1-1; tentatively, D is TRBD1 (6 bases). The germline V gene encodes CDR1 SEHNR and CDR2 FQNEAQ (reference sequence). The CDR3 loop spans 15 amino acids. Trimming took off 1 base at V and 4 bases at J, with 13 bases between the two ends. In DNA form, the CDR3 reads TGTGCCAGCAGCTTAGGGGGAGGGACAAGCACTGAAGCTTTCTTT. Translated: CASSLGGGTSTEAFF. Drawing the rest from reference TRBV7-9 and TRBJ1-1, the complete variable domain is DTGVSQNPRHKITKRGQNVTFRCDPISEHNRLYWYRQTLGQGPEFLTYFQNEAQLEKSRLLSDRFSAERPKGSFSTLEIQRTEQGDSAMYLCASSLGGGTSTEAFFGQGTRLTVV.

The chain combines TRBV12-5 with TRBJ1-2; D is unclear. V lost 7 bases and J lost 6, with 18 bases in between. The CDR3 runs to 14 residues. Germline CDR1 and CDR2: LGHNT and FRNRAP. The CDR3 region is CASARSQQYDGYTF. DNA of the CDR3: TGTGCTAGTGCCCGGTCTCAGCAGTACGATGGCTACACCTTC.

The J gene is TRBJ2-1, the V gene TRBV5-8; tentatively, D is TRBD1 (6 bases). The CDR3 length is 16 residues. CDR1 is SGHTS, CDR2 YDEGEE, per germline. The V and J ends lost 5 bases and 0 bases respectively, with 15 bases between them. The CDR3 protein is CASRNRDTRSYNEQFF. CDR3 bases: TGTGCCAGCAGAAACCGGGACACCCGCTCCTACAATGAGCAGTTCTTC. Supplemented by reference TRBV5-8 and TRBJ2-1, the full variable domain reads EAGVTQSPTHLIKTRGQQATLRCSPISGHTSVYWYQQALGLGLQFLLWYDEGEERNRGNFPPRFSGRQFPNYSSELNVNALELEDSALYLCASRNRDTRSYNEQFFGPGTRLTVL.

This clone has only a few counts. The chain has TRBV18 and TRBJ1-1; D may be TRBD1 (5 bases). Germline CDR1 is KGHSH and CDR2 is LQKENI. V lost 4 bases to trimming and J lost 7 bases, with 13 bases between them. The length of the CDR3 is 13 residues. CDR3: CASSREADSEAFF. CDR3 DNA sequence: TGTGCCAGCTCACGGGAAGCTGACAGTGAAGCTTTCTTT. Variable domain in full (rest from reference TRBV18 and TRBJ1-1): NAGVMQNPRHLVRRRGQEARLRCSPMKGHSHVYWYRQLPEEGLKFMVYLQKENIIDESGMPKERFSAEFPKEGPSILRIQQVVRGDSAAYFCASSREADSEAFFGQGTRLTVV.

The chain couples TRBV5-4 to TRBJ2-7, with 9 bases that match TRBD1. Per the germline V gene, CDR1 is SGHNT and CDR2 is YYREEE (reference sequence). V shed 0 bases, J shed 3 bases, and the junction held 4 bases outside the gene matches. CDR3 length: 15 residues. The CDR3 here is CASSLALGQGYEQYF. In nucleotides, the CDR3 is TGTGCCAGCAGCTTGGCCCTGGGACAGGGCTACGAGCAGTACTTC. Combining the CDR3 with reference TRBV5-4 and TRBJ2-7 gives the whole variable domain ETGVTQSPTHLIKTRGQQVTLRCSSQSGHNTVSWYQQALGQGPQFIFQYYREEENGRGNFPPRFSGLQFPNYSSELNVNALELDDSALYLCASSLALGQGYEQYFGPGTRLTVT.

The chain couples TRBV11-3 to TRBJ1-1; maybe TRBD1 (5 bases). Germline CDR1 SGHNT, CDR2 YENEEA. The CDR3 sequence is 14 residues long. V lost 3 bases to trimming and J lost 3 bases, with 11 bases between them. CDR3: CASSLGGADTEAFF. CDR3 nucleotides: TGTGCCAGCAGCTTGGGGGGAGCGGACACTGAAGCTTTCTTT.

This chain joins TRBV7-8 and TRBJ2-4; the D gene is possibly TRBD2 (7 bases). This CDR3 spans 14 amino acids. V lost 2 bases to trimming and J lost 6 bases, with 11 bases between them. Germline lookup yields CDR1 SGHVS and CDR2 FQNEAQ. CDR3 DNA: TGTGCCAGCAGCTTATCGGGGGGCGGAAACATTCAGTACTTC. It yields the protein CASSLSGGGNIQYF.

The chain joins TRBV5-1 to TRBJ1-1; possible D gene TRBD1, 5 bases. Germline V gene lookup returns CDR1 SGHRS and CDR2 YFSETQ. The CDR3 contains 13 residues. V was trimmed by 3 bases and J by 8 bases, leaving 14 bases between them. This CDR3 is CASSSGRGAEAFF. As DNA, the CDR3 is TGCGCCAGCAGCTCGGGGAGGGGCGCCGAAGCTTTCTTT.

This chain uses TRBV12-3 or TRBV12-4 with TRBJ2-7; 11 bases align to TRBD2. The V segment lost 5 bases and the J segment 3 bases; nucleotides outside the gene matches: 0. The CDR3 loop spans 13 amino acids. The CDR3 loop reads CASSTSGSYEQYF. The CDR3 DNA is TGTGCCAGCAGTACTAGCGGGAGCTACGAGCAGTACTTC.